This T cell receptor beta chain was profiled in a study of regulatory T cells in long-lasting Graves disease (dated by TCRdb to the early 2020s). Background for the entire study: Persistent Graves' disease was defined as antithyroid drug treatment for over 5 years with persistently positive TSH receptor autoantibodies. This study used TCR sequencing and RNA sequencing of peripheral blood to compare persistent Graves' disease patients against newly diagnosed Graves' disease patients. The study was registered as a clinical trial and conducted in China. A total of about 33 samples were covered by TCR sequencing, comprising some 13 persistent and approximately 20 newly diagnosed Graves' disease patients. In the clinical cohort, patients with persistent Graves' disease had used antithyroid drugs for an average of approximately eleven years.

The time point label of this sample denotes: persistent/refractory GD, antithyroid drugs over 5 years with positive TRAb. For both TCR sequencing and RNA sequencing, RNA was extracted from PBMCs using TRIzol. The diagnosis of Graves' disease was made according to American Thyroid Association guidelines. Patients for the study were recruited at an endocrinology department in Xi'an, China. Each patient gave 8.5 to 9.5 milliliters of peripheral blood, collected in an EDTA anticoagulant tube. Ficoll Paque Plus density gradient separation was used to isolate PBMCs, and no additional T cell sorting was done. An Agilent 2100 Bioanalyzer and agarose gel were used to check RNA quality, and a NanoDrop 2000 was used to measure RNA concentration. The library was obtained by multiplex PCR. Sequenced on an Illumina HiSeq 4000. CDR3 regions were amplified by Arm-PCR with iRepertoire HTBI primers to construct TCR beta libraries. PCR products were gel purified before sequencing. The published analysis was carried out like this. Across samples, some 62 TRBV and 13 to 15 TRBJ segments were identified and used for gene usage analysis of CDR3 amino acid clonotypes. Filtered high-quality paired reads were merged into contigs using COPE and FqMerger. Contigs were aligned with BLAST to IMGT TRBV, TRBD and TRBJ reference genes, and CDR3 was defined per IMGT. Any clonotype with a frequency above 0.1% was classified as a highly expanded clone. Shannon entropy was used to measure repertoire diversity, and the Gini coefficient was used to measure V-J evenness. Public clonotypes were defined as clonotypes shared by more than one individual. Through fastp at Q25 and MiXCR, TCRdb rebuilt clones from the public reads, retaining in-frame beta chains. Each entry merges the rows of one CDR3 protein and shows their most common DNA and genes. What appears here as the V and J calls and clone size reflects TCRdb's work, not the paper's. The sample yields about 340,000 distinct CDR3 sequences; around 20% were counted once. 29% of the sample lies in the top ten.

The research as a whole found: Compared with newly diagnosed patients, persistent Graves' disease patients had lower TCR Shannon entropy and fewer highly expanded clones, which suggests clonal expansion. The small sample size was acknowledged by the authors as a limitation that may reduce accuracy. Persistent patients shared more public clonotypes among themselves (fewer than 3,000) than newly diagnosed patients did (more than 950). The study examined only peripheral blood because the primary lesion, thyroid tissue, could not be accessed. Sequencing and analysis were restricted to the TCR beta chain.

This clonotype has ten or more counts. Its binding antigen is unknown. Base qualities are missing; no much larger clone stands one base away. The clonotype was recovered from a female donor with Graves disease. Sample: peripheral blood mononuclear cells (PBMCs), taken when the disease was refractory, from a patient treated with antithyroid drugs.

The sequenced DNA is TGTGCCAGCAGCCGCGTTATCCAAGCAGGGTCTTCACCCCTCCACTTT. It translates as CASSRVIQAGSSPLHF. The rearranged segments are TRBV7-9 and TRBJ1-6, and possibly TRBD1, on 5 matching bases. From cysteine to phenylalanine, the CDR3 is 16 amino acids long. Solely the CDR3 DNA is kept, with 48 bases framed from the first base. V is shortened by 5 bases, J by 9 bases, and the region joining them spans 20 bases. CDR1 is given as SEHNR and CDR2 as FQNEAQ, both from the germline V gene (reference sequence).